A selection of T cell receptor beta chains follows, all from one sample in a study of circulating CD8 cells and anti-PD-1 response in melanoma. TCRdb reprocessed the reads with MiXCR, giving one entry per CDR3 protein. The sample has a few hundred distinct CDR3 sequences, more than 9.5% seen once; the top ten hold about 64%. Sequences were derived from CD8+ T cells from PBMCs, sampled at baseline or after one month of anti-PD-1 therapy (not recorded which). The receptors were sampled from a human donor with melanoma. The CDR3 runs from the conserved cysteine through the conserved F or W. D genes are given only for firm matches. The size entry gives once, few or many counts, or a class when the clone is expanded.

D gene: -
J gene: TRBJ2-7
V gene: TRBV28
clone size: medium-sized
CDR3 DNA: TGTGCCAGCAGTTCTGGACGGTTCTACGAGCAGTACTTC
CDR3 protein: CASSSGRFYEQYF

D gene: TRBD1
J gene: TRBJ2-2
V gene: TRBV2
clone size: large
CDR3 DNA: TGTGCCAGCAGGGAACTGACAGGGGTGAGCGAAGGCACCGGGGAGCTGTTTTTT
CDR3 protein: CASRELTGVSEGTGELFF

D gene: -
J gene: TRBJ2-1
V gene: TRBV19
clone size: medium-sized
CDR3 DNA: TGTGCCAGTGAAGAGGGCGGCGGGGCAACAAATGAGCAGTTCTTC
CDR3 protein: CASEEGGGATNEQFF

D gene: -
J gene: TRBJ1-2
V gene: TRBV28
clone size: large
CDR3 DNA: TGTGCCAGCAGTTTATCAAGCTGGGGAACTTATGGCTACACCTTC
CDR3 protein: CASSLSSWGTYGYTF

D gene: TRBD1
J gene: TRBJ1-1
V gene: TRBV27
clone size: large
CDR3 DNA: TGTGCCAGCAGTTTGGACAGGGGGCGTACTGAAGCTTTCTTT
CDR3 protein: CASSLDRGRTEAFF

D gene: TRBD1
J gene: TRBJ2-7
V gene: TRBV28
clone size: large
CDR3 DNA: TGTGCCAGCAGTTTCGGGCCGGGACAGAGGAGCTCCTACGAGCAGTACTTC
CDR3 protein: CASSFGPGQRSSYEQYF

D gene: -
J gene: TRBJ1-5
V gene: TRBV28
clone size: large
CDR3 DNA: TGTGCCAGCACCCCATATGGGGGGAGCGATCAGCCCCAGCATTTT
CDR3 protein: CASTPYGGSDQPQHF

D gene: TRBD2
J gene: TRBJ2-1
V gene: TRBV14
clone size: large
CDR3 DNA: TGTGCCAGCAGCCAAGATAAACTAGCGGTTTTCAATGAGCAGTTCTTC
CDR3 protein: CASSQDKLAVFNEQFF

D gene: -
J gene: TRBJ2-5
V gene: TRBV21-1
clone size: large
CDR3 DNA: TGTGCCAGCAGCAAGTTGGGATATCTCCGTCCCAGGGGTGGGCAGACCCAGTACTTC
CDR3 protein: CASSKLGYLRPRGGQTQYF

D gene: -
J gene: TRBJ2-1
V gene: TRBV2
clone size: large
CDR3 DNA: TGTGCCAGCAGTGATCCCTCCGAAGCCACGTCAGATGAGCAGTTCTTC
CDR3 protein: CASSDPSEATSDEQFF

D gene: TRBD2
J gene: TRBJ2-1
V gene: TRBV6-5
clone size: large
CDR3 DNA: TGTGCCAGCAGTTACGGGACTAGCGGGAGACATGAGCAGTTCTTC
CDR3 protein: CASSYGTSGRHEQFF

D gene: -
J gene: TRBJ2-1
V gene: TRBV19
clone size: medium-sized
CDR3 DNA: TGTGCCAGTGGAGACTATGGGTACAATGAGCAGTTCTTC
CDR3 protein: CASGDYGYNEQFF

D gene: TRBD2
J gene: TRBJ2-7
V gene: TRBV28
clone size: once
CDR3 DNA: TGTGCCAGCAGTTTAACGGTCGCGGGAGGCCCCTGCGAGCAGTACTTC
CDR3 protein: CASSLTVAGGPCEQYF